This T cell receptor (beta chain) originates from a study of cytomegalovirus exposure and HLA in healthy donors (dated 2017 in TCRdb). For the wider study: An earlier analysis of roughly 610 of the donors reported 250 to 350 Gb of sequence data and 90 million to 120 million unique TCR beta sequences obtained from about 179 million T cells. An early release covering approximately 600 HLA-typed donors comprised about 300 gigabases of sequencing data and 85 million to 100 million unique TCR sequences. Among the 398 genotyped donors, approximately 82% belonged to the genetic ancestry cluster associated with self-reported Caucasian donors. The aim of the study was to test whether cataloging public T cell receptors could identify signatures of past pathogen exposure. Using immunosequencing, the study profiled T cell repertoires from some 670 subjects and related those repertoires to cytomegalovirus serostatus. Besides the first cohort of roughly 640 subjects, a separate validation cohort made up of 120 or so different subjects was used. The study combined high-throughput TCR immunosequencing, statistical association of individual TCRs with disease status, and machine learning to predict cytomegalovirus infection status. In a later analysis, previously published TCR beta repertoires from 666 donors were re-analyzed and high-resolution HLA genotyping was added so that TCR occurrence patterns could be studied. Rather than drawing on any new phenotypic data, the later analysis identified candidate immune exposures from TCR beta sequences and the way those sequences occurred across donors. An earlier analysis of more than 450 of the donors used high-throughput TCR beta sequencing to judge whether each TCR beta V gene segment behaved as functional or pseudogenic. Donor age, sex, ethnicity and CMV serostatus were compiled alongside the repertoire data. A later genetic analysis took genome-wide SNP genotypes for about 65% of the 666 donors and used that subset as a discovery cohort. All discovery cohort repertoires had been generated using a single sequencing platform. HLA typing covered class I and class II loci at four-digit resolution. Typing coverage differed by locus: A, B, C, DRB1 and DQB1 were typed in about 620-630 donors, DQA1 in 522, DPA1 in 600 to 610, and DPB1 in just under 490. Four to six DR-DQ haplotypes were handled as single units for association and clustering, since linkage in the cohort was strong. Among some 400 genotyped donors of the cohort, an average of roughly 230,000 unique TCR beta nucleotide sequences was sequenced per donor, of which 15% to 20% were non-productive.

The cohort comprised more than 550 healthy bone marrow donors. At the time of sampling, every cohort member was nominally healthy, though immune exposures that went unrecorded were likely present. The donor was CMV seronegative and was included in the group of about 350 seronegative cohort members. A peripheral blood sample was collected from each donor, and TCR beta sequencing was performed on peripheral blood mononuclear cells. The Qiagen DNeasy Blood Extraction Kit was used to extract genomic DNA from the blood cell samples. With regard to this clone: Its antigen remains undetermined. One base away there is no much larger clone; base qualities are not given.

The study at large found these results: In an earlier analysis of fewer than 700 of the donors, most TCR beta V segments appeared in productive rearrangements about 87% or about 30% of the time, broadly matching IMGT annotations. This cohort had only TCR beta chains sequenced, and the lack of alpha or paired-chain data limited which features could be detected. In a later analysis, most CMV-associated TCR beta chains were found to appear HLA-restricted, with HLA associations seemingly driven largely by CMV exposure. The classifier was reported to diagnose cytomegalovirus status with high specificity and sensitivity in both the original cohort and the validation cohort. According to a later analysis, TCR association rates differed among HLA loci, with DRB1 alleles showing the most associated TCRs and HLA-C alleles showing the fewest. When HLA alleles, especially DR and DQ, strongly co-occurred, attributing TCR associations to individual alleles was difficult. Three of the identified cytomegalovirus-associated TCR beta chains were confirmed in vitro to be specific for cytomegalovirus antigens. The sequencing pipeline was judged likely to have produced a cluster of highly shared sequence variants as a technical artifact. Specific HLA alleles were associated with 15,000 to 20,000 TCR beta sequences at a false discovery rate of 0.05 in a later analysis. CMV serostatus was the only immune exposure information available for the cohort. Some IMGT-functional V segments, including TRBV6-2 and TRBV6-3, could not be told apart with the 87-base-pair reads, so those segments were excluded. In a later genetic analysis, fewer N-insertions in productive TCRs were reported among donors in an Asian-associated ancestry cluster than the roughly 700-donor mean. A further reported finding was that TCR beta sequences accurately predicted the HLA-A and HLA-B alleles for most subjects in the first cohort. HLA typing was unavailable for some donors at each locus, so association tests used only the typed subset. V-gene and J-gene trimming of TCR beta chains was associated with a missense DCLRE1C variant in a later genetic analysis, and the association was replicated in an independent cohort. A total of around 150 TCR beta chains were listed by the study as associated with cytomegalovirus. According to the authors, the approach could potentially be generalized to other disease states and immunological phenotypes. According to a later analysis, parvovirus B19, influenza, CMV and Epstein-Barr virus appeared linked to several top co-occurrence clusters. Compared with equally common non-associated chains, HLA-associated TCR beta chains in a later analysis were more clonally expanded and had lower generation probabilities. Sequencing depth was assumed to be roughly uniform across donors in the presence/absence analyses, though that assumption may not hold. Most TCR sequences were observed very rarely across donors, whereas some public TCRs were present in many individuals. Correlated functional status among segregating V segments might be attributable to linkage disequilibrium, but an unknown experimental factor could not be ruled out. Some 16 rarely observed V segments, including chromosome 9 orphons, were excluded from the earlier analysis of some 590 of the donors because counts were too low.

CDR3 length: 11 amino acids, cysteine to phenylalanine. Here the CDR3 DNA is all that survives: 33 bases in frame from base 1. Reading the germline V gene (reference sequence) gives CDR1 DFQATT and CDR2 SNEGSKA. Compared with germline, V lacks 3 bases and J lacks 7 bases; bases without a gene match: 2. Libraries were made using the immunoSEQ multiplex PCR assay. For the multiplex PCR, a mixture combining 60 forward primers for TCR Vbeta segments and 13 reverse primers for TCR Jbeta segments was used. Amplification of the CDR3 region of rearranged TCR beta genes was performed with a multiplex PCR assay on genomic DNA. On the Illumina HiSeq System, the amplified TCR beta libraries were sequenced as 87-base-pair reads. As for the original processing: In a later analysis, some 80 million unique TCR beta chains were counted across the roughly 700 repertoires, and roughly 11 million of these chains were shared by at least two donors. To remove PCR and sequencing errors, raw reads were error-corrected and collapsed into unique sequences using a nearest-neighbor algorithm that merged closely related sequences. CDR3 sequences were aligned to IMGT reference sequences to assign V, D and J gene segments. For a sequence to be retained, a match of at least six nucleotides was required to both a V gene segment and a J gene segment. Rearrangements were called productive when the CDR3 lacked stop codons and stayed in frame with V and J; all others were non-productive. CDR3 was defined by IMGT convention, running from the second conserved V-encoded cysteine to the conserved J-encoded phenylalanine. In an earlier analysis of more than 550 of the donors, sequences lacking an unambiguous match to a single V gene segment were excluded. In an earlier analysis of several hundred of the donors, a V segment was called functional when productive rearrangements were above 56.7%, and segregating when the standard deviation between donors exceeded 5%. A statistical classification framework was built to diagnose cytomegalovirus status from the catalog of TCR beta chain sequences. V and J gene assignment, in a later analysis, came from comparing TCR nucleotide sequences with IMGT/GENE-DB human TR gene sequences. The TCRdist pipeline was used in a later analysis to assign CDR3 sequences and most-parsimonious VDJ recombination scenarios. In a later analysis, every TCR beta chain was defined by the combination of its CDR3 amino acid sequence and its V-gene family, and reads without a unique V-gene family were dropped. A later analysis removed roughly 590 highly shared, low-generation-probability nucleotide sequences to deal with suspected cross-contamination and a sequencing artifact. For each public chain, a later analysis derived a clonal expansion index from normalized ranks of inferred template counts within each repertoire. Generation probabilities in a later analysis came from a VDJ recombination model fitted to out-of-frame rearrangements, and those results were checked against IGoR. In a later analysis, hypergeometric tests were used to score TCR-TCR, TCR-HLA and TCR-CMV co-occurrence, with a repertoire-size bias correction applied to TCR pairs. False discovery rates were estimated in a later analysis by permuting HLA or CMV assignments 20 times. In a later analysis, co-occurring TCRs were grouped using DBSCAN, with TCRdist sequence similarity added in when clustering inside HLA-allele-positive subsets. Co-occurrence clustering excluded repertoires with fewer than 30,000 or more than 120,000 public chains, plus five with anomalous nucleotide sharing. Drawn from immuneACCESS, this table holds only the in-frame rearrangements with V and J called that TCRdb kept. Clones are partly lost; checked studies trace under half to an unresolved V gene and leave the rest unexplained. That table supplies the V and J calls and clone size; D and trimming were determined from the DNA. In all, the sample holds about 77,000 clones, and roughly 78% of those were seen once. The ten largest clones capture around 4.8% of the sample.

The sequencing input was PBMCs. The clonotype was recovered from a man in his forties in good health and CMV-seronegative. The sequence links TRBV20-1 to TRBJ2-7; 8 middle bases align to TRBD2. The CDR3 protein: CSASRGGEQYF. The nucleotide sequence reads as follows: TGCAGTGCTAGCCGGGGGGGGGAGCAGTACTTC.